The clone carrying this TCR beta chain was observed once. This record comes from a study of blood T cell repertoires in COVID-19. Overall study: Researchers got acute and convalescent COVID-19 samples from the United States, Italy and Spain. Sample material is recorded as cDNA or gDNA derived from T cells, B-cell-depleted T cells, or PBMCs.

Seattle's enrolled individuals joined amid active infection and were then monitored longitudinally. This CDR3 region has 16 residues. Trimming left V 1 base short and J 0 bases short, with 11 bases between. Germline V CDR1 and CDR2: SGHRS, YFSETQ. As handled by the study authors: Reference gene primer amplification gave estimated nucleated cell counts. Using immunoSEQ multiplex PCR, the repertoire was profiled, and TCRdb retains in-frame clones only, with some absent. V and J calls and clone size are given by that table; D and trimming were obtained from the DNA. Found here are about half a million clones, approximately 92% of them singletons; the top ten hold around 0.95%.

Sequenced material: peripheral blood. The chain recombines TRBV5-1 with TRBJ2-1; D ambiguous. The sequence came from a man between 18 and 29 years old with COVID-19, enrolled during active disease. The CDR3 protein is CASSLNGESSYNEQFF. In DNA form, the CDR3 reads TGCGCCAGCAGCTTGAACGGAGAGAGCTCCTACAATGAGCAGTTCTTC.